The 2 T cell receptor beta chains in this list originate from one sample, sequenced in a study of PD-L1 blockade in urothelial cancer. Assay used: immunoSEQ multiplex PCR; TCRdb lists only in-frame clones, some missing. Here the sample spans 50,000 or so clones, approximately 86% being singletons. Time point reported: pretreatment peripheral blood. Sequences were derived from PBMCs, sampled around atezolizumab (anti-PD-L1) treatment. These receptors were taken from a man aged 55-75 years with urothelial cancer.

The genes are TRBV5-1 and TRBJ2-1; D may be TRBD2 (5 bases). Trimming stripped 1 base from V and 0 bases from J, with 14 bases between. The CDR3 contains 17 residues. From germline, CDR1 is SGHRS and CDR2 YFSETQ. As DNA, the CDR3 is TGCGCCAGCAGCTTGATTCCAGTGGGAGTCTCCTACAATGAGCAGTTCTTC. This encodes CASSLIPVGVSYNEQFF.

This clone has only a few counts. This chain links TRBV27 with TRBJ1-1, with D tentatively TRBD1 (5 bases). V lost 6 bases and J lost 6, with 23 bases in between. The CDR3 is made up of 16 amino acids. Germline CDR1 MNHEY, CDR2 SMNVEV (reference sequence). CDR3 protein: CASRSLFGGRLPEAFF. The CDR3 nucleotides are TGTGCCAGCAGATCCTTATTCGGGGGAAGGCTCCCTGAAGCTTTCTTT.